The 20 T cell receptor beta chains below were found in one sample sequenced in a study of T-cell memory formation after mild COVID-19 (dated by TCRdb to the early 2020s). Libraries were constructed by 5' RACE. The sequencer listed for this sample is Illumina NovaSeq 6000. TCRdb passed the public sequencing reads through fastp at Q25 and MiXCR, retaining productive beta sequences. Records with the same CDR3 protein are collapsed into one entry carrying the most frequent genes and DNA. The sample profile shows hundreds of thousands of distinct CDR3 sequences; less than 20% of them were found once. The ten largest clones take up 20% to 25% of the sample. Sequences were obtained from PBMCs or a T cell subset sorted from them (not recorded which). All receptors derive from a man between 18 and 29 years old who had mild COVID-19 (a few samples of this study predate the infection). The sample titles of this study are shuffled in the database, so cell type and time point are left out; the donor was told from shared clones.

V gene TRBV11-2 combines with J gene TRBJ2-1; 11 bases are a match to TRBD2. Germline V CDR1 and CDR2: SGHAT, FQNNGV. This CDR3 region has 18 residues. After removal of 4 bases from V and 5 bases from J, the junction contained 13 bases not matched to a gene. In nucleotides, the CDR3 is TGTGCCAGCAGCTCAATCCACCTGCCTAGCGGGGGGCACAATGAGCAGTTCTTC. Its translation: CASSSIHLPSGGHNEQFF.

This clonotype was detected many times. The V gene is TRBV7-8, the J gene TRBJ1-4, with 7 bases matching TRBD1. V was clipped by 2 bases and J by 4 bases; unmatched bases: 4. The CDR3 extends over 15 amino acids. Germline V gene data show CDR1 as SGHVS and CDR2 as FQNEAQ. The CDR3 spells CASSLMGQFNEKLFF. The CDR3 DNA follows: TGTGCCAGCAGCTTAATGGGACAGTTTAATGAAAAACTGTTTTTT.

This clonotype was seen more than once but under ten times. V gene TRBV20-1 combines with J gene TRBJ2-1; 7 bases match TRBD1. The germline V gene encodes CDR1 DFQATT and CDR2 SNEGSKA (reference sequence). The trim removed 0 bases at V and 3 bases at J, leaving 5 bases unmatched. The CDR3 loop spans 15 amino acids. CDR3 loop: CSARDLTGYYNEQFF. CDR3 nucleotide sequence: TGCAGTGCTAGAGATTTGACAGGGTACTACAATGAGCAGTTCTTC.

This clonotype was recorded at least ten times. The chain recombines TRBV7-2 with TRBJ1-5; D uncertain. The CDR3 contains 14 residues. The V gene's germline CDR1 is SGHTA and CDR2 FQGNSA. With 3 bases removed from V and 0 bases from J, the gap between germline ends came to 6 bases. The CDR3 loop reads CASSFGPSNQPQHF. The CDR3 DNA is TGTGCCAGCAGCTTCGGGCCTAGCAATCAGCCCCAGCATTTT.

This clonotype was observed a few times. The chain is built from TRBV10-3 and TRBJ1-4; 7 bases agree with TRBD1. J lost 6 bases, V lost 6 bases, and 4 bases had no gene match. CDR1 ENHRY and CDR2 SYGVKD come from the germline V gene. This CDR3 contains 13 residues. The CDR3: CAISDREHEKLFF. CDR3 nucleotide sequence: TGTGCCATCAGCGACAGGGAGCATGAAAAACTGTTTTTT.

The CDR3 DNA reads TGTGCCAGCAGCACCTACAGGGGAACGGAGACCCAGTACTTC. Translation gives CASSTYRGTETQYF. The gene calls are TRBV11-2 and TRBJ2-5; 7 bases fit TRBD1. V lost 5 bases to trimming and J lost 5 bases; unmatched junction nucleotides: 8. Germline values: CDR1 SGHAT, CDR2 FQNNGV. This CDR3 has 14 amino acids.

This clonotype was seen repeatedly, ten times or more. This sequence joins TRBV12-3 or TRBV12-4 and TRBJ2-1; D not resolved. This CDR3 region has 15 residues. V lost 3 bases and J lost 1, with 10 bases in between. In DNA, the CDR3 is TGTGCCAGCAGTTTTCCGAGGCAGTCCTACAATGAGCAGTTCTTC. Amino acids: CASSFPRQSYNEQFF.

This clonotype was observed a handful of times. The chain is built from TRBV9 and TRBJ1-4; no clear D. Germline V lookup: CDR1 SGDLS, CDR2 YYNGEE. This CDR3 has 14 amino acids. Deletions cut 4 bases from V and 8 bases from J, with 15 bases between. The CDR3 loop is CASSLGTTGEKLFF. CDR3 bases: TGTGCCAGCAGCTTGGGAACGACGGGGGAAAAACTGTTTTTT.

This clonotype was counted only a few times. V gene TRBV20-1 combines with J gene TRBJ2-5; 7 positions agree with TRBD1. Unmatched junction bases numbered 10, after V lost 5 bases and J lost 4 bases. Per germline, CDR1 DFQATT and CDR2 SNEGSKA (reference sequence). The CDR3 totals 14 residues. The CDR3 loop reads CSAPRQGVGETQYF. The CDR3 coding sequence is TGCAGTGCTCCAAGACAGGGAGTAGGAGAGACCCAGTACTTC.

This clonotype was found a few times. The V call is TRBV4-2, the J call TRBJ2-1, with D perhaps assigned TRBD1 or TRBD2 (6 bases each). Germline V gene data show CDR1 as LGHNA and CDR2 as YNFKEQ. This CDR3 is built from 15 residues. The germline V and J ends were trimmed by 1 base and 5 bases, with 12 bases remaining between them. CDR3 sequence: CASSQGGRGHNEQFF. CDR3 nucleotide sequence: TGTGCCAGCAGCCAAGGGGGTCGGGGGCACAATGAGCAGTTCTTC.

This clonotype was observed a few times. The chain joins TRBV19 to TRBJ2-7; D is ambiguous. There are 15 residues in the CDR3. From germline, CDR1 is LNHDA and CDR2 SQIVND (reference sequence). The V end was cut by 6 bases, the J end by 0 bases, with 15 bases between. CDR3 sequence reads: CASSPSVGSSYEQYV. The CDR3 coding sequence is TGTGCCAGTAGCCCCTCCGTTGGCAGCTCCTACGAGCAGTACGTC.

There are many counts of this clonotype. The V call is TRBV7-9, the J call TRBJ2-1; 7 bases map to TRBD2. V dropped 6 bases and J dropped 5; count of bases not matched to a gene: 10. Germline V gene lookup returns CDR1 SEHNR and CDR2 FQNEAQ (reference sequence). The CDR3 loop spans 15 amino acids. CDR3 nucleotides: TGTGCCAGCAGGCTCGTCCGCGGGGGAAACAATGAGCAGTTCTTC. Amino acid sequence: CASRLVRGGNNEQFF. Variable domain in full (rest from reference TRBV7-9 and TRBJ2-1): DTGVSQNPRHKITKRGQNVTFRCDPISEHNRLYWYRQTLGQGPEFLTYFQNEAQLEKSRLLSDRFSAERPKGSFSTLEIQRTEQGDSAMYLCASRLVRGGNNEQFFGPGTRLTVL.

The rearrangement uses TRBV12-3 or TRBV12-4 and TRBJ1-6; no definite D call. Between the trimmed V and J ends, which lost 3 bases and 9 bases, there was a span of 6 bases. This CDR3 has 12 residues. The CDR3 protein is CASSLDGSPLHF. As DNA, the CDR3 is TGTGCCAGCAGTTTGGACGGTTCACCCCTCCACTTT.

The J gene is TRBJ2-2, the V gene TRBV7-9; TRBD1 or TRBD2 may be the D gene (5 bases each). Trimming took 6 bases from V and 2 from J, leaving 13 bases between them. The CDR3 is made up of 15 amino acids. The germline gives CDR1 SEHNR, CDR2 FQNEAQ (reference sequence). CDR3 residues: CASRGGDLNTGELFF. DNA for the CDR3: TGTGCCAGCAGGGGTGGGGACCTAAACACCGGGGAGCTGTTTTTT.

V gene TRBV6-6 combines with J gene TRBJ1-5; D is unresolved. The germline V gene encodes CDR1 MNHNY and CDR2 SVGAGI (reference sequence). The V and J ends lost 0 bases and 4 bases respectively, with 13 bases between them. The CDR3 runs 16 residues. The CDR3 loop is CASSYSMRDLNQPQHF. The DNA for the CDR3 is TGTGCCAGCAGTTACTCGATGAGAGACCTTAATCAGCCCCAGCATTTT.

This clonotype has a handful of counts. CDR3 sequence: CASSLPRTGRYGYTF. The CDR3 DNA reads TGTGCCAGCAGTCTACCGCGGACAGGGAGATATGGCTACACCTTC. The J gene is TRBJ1-2, the V gene TRBV28; TRBD1 matches at 8 bases. V lost 5 bases to trimming and J lost 5 bases; unmatched junction nucleotides: 10. The germline CDR1 and CDR2 sequences are MDHEN and SYDVKM. This CDR3 has 15 amino acids.

The V gene is TRBV3-1, the J gene TRBJ2-7; tentatively, D is TRBD1 or TRBD2 (5 bases each). Germline V CDR1 and CDR2: LGHDT, YNNKEL (reference sequence). Trimming took 0 bases from V and 9 from J, leaving 18 bases between them. This CDR3 is built from 15 residues. CDR3 in DNA: TGTGCCAGCAGCCAAGACCGGGGACCCCAGGTAACGCAGTACTTC. Translation: CASSQDRGPQVTQYF.

The table lists this clonotype with a few counts. This chain joins TRBV10-2 and TRBJ1-2; D unclear. The CDR3 loop spans 15 amino acids. Germline CDR1 is WSHSY and CDR2 is SAAADI. V dropped 3 bases and J dropped 2 bases, with 13 bases sitting between them. CDR3 coding DNA: TGCGCCAGCAGTGACGGTAGGGAGGACAACTATGGCTACACCTTC. Protein: CASSDGREDNYGYTF.

This clonotype came up a few times. The rearrangement uses TRBV7-3 and TRBJ2-2; 10 bases line up with TRBD1. This CDR3 comprises 18 residues. V lost 2 bases to trimming and J lost 5 bases; unmatched junction nucleotides: 11. The V gene's germline CDR1 is SGHTA and CDR2 FQGTGA. DNA of the CDR3: TGTGCCAGCAGCTTAGTTTTTGCTCCGGGACAGGGGACCGGGGAGCTGTTTTTT. Encoded protein: CASSLVFAPGQGTGELFF.

This clonotype was observed a handful of times. The rearrangement links TRBV10-1 to TRBJ2-3; 9 bases agree with TRBD2. The CDR3 totals 16 residues. Germline CDR1 WNHNN, CDR2 SYGVQD (reference sequence). V lost 3 bases, J lost 2 bases, and 6 bases stayed unmatched. The CDR3 region has the DNA TGCGCCAGCAGTGAATCCCTAGCGGGGTACACAGATACGCAGTATTTT. This encodes CASSESLAGYTDTQYF.